This TCR beta chain was recovered during a study of vaccination and CD4 T cells after COVID-19. As for the study in general: In culture, cells were exposed to overlapping spike peptides from SARS-CoV-2, HCoV-NL63, HCoV-OC43 and HCoV-229E. Controls used CEFX viral epitopes (positive), HIV-1 Nef peptides (negative), or no peptide. Whole-study results and caveats: Only post-vaccination samples contained a median around 83% of the reactive clones in convalescent patients.

An Oncomine TCR Beta short-read assay was used to sequence the DNA from cultured CD4+ T cells. TCRdb redid the calling of the PCR reads with MiXCR, one entry per CDR3 protein. In the table there are around 2,700 distinct CDR3 sequences, under 80% of which are singletons. This CDR3 has 13 amino acids. CDR1 is SGHTA, CDR2 FQGNSA, per germline. Trimming took off 3 bases at V and 5 bases at J, with 10 bases between the two ends. Treatment given: roughly ten-day PBMC culture with coronavirus spike peptide pools or control peptides (ViraFEST assay). Culture of 1.5 million to 2 million PBMCs per well took place with about 9.1 IU/ml IL-2 and roughly 9.8 ug/ml peptide pools. Concerning this clonotype itself: Its antigen is not known.

This TCR was recovered from a human donor who had recovered from COVID-19. Sequencing was carried out using CD4+ T cells from blood, cultured in vitro. The chain uses TRBV7-2 and TRBJ1-2; D not certain. The CDR3 spells CASSLKGSYGYTF. In nucleotides, the CDR3 is TGTGCCAGCAGCTTGAAGGGCTCTTATGGCTACACCTTC.